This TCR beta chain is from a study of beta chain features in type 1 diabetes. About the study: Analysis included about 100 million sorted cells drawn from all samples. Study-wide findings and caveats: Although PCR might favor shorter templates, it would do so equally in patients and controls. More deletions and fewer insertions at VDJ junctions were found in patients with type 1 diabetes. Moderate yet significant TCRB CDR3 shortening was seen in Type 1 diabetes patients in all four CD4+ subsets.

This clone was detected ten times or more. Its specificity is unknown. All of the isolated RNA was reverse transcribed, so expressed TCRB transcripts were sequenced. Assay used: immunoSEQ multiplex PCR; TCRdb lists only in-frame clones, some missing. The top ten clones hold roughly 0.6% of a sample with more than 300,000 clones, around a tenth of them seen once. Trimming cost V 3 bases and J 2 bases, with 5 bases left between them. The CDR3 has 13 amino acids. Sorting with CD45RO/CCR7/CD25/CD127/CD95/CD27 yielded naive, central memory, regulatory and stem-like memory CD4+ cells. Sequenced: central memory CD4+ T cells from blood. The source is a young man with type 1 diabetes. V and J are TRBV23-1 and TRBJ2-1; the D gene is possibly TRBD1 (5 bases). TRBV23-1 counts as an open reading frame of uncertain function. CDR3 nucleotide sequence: TGCGCCAGCAGTCAGGGGCCCTACAATGAGCAGTTCTTC. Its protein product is CASSQGPYNEQFF.